This T cell receptor (beta chain) was found in a study of cytotoxic CD8 clonotypes in ibrutinib-treated CLL. Germline V gene lookup returns CDR1 MNHEY and CDR2 SVGAGI. V was clipped by 4 bases and J by 7 bases, with 10 bases between them. CDR3 length equals 12 residues. The data were produced by immunoSEQ multiplex PCR, yet TCRdb's version contains in-frame clones alone and is incomplete. The data show around 160,000 clones, with roughly four fifths seen just once and under 2.5% held by the top ten. This TCR came from a human donor with chronic lymphocytic leukemia. The sample in question was PBMCs, obtained after 12 months of ibrutinib treatment. V gene TRBV6-5 combines with J gene TRBJ1-1; D ambiguous. For the CDR3, the DNA is TGTGCCAGCAGTTCCCCGACCCTTGAAGCTTTCTTT. Translation: CASSSPTLEAFF.